This TCR beta chain was sequenced in a study of human T cells and chemical hapten exposure. The time point here: pre-sensitization, week 0. Noted treatment: therapeutic diphenylcyclopropenone sensitization with weekly scalp DPC. Deletions cut 3 bases from V and 4 bases from J, with 10 bases between. The germline V gene has CDR1 MDHEN and CDR2 SYDVKM. CDR3 length: 14 amino acids. For the library, individual cDNA molecules each received unique molecular identifiers. TCRdb reprocessed the RACE reads with MiXCR, giving one entry per CDR3 protein. The sample lists 180,000 or so distinct CDR3 sequences, 25% to 30% occurring once.

The clonotype comes from a woman aged 25-40 years with alopecia areata. Some clones in this sample may be carry-over from other donors' samples. Here the sequenced sample was whole blood, taken in connection with sensitization to the hapten diphenylcyclopropenone (DPC). The chain has TRBV28 and TRBJ1-3; no firm D call. The CDR3 coding sequence is TGTGCCAGCAGTTTGTGGGGTCCGGGAAACACCATATATTTT. Its protein product is CASSLWGPGNTIYF.